Following are 10 T cell receptor beta chains from one sample sequenced in a study of T cells after yellow fever vaccination. TCRdb ran MiXCR on the 5' RACE reads and lists one entry per CDR3 protein. The data hold about 300,000 distinct CDR3 sequences, with 8.7% observed a single time. The sample in question was CD4+ T cells sorted from PBMCs, obtained 5 days after the yellow fever booster vaccination. These receptors all come from a man aged 18 to 30 who received the YFV17D yellow fever vaccine.

In its sample, this clonotype was seen a few times. The V call is TRBV2, the J call TRBJ2-2, with D perhaps matching TRBD1 (6 bases). V shed 2 bases and J shed 5 bases, with 6 bases lying between them. CDR3 length: 13 amino acids. The germline CDR1 and CDR2 sequences are SNHLY and FYNNEI. CDR3 protein: CASSETGTGELFF. CDR3 bases: TGTGCCAGCAGTGAAACAGGGACCGGGGAGCTGTTTTTT.

This clonotype was picked up many times. The chain has TRBV12-3 or TRBV12-4 and TRBJ2-3; 8 bases align to TRBD1. This CDR3 is built from 14 residues. The J segment lost 6 bases and the V segment lost 8 bases, leaving 10 bases of the junction unmatched. CDR3 amino acids: CASSLRQGLDTQYF. CDR3 coding DNA: TGTGCCAGCTCCCTCAGACAGGGGTTGGATACGCAGTATTTT.

This clonotype has more than one count but fewer than ten. The chain recombines TRBV12-3 or TRBV12-4 with TRBJ2-3, with D tentatively TRBD1 (6 bases). The CDR3 spans 13 residues. The V and J ends lost 8 bases and 7 bases respectively, with 16 bases between them. The CDR3 protein is CASEGEPRNTQYF. CDR3 nucleotides: TGTGCCAGCGAGGGGGAGCCGCGGAATACGCAGTATTTT.

The gene calls are TRBV7-6 and TRBJ2-5; D is uncertain. The V end was cut by 6 bases, the J end by 1 base, with 15 bases between. Germline V gives CDR1 SGHVS, CDR2 FNYEAQ. The CDR3 extends over 15 amino acids. CDR3 nucleotides: TGTGCCAGCAGGGATAGGAAGAGGTCCCAAGAGACCCAGTACTTC. Amino acid sequence: CASRDRKRSQETQYF.

This chain uses TRBV24-1 with TRBJ2-1; 9 nucleotides agree with TRBD1. Germline trimming cut 8 bases from V and 9 bases from J; bases unmatched to any gene: 19. This CDR3 region has 17 residues. The germline V gene has CDR1 KGHDR and CDR2 SFDVKD. The CDR3 DNA reads TGTGCCACCACCGAAGGAGGCGACAGGGGGACCCATCCTGAGCAGTTCTTC. Translating it yields CATTEGGDRGTHPEQFF.

The V and J genes are TRBV18 and TRBJ2-7, with TRBD2 as a possible D gene (6 bases). Trimming cost V 1 base and J 5 bases, with 9 bases left between them. Germline lookup yields CDR1 KGHSH and CDR2 LQKENI. The CDR3 runs to 13 residues. The CDR3 DNA sequence: TGTGCCAGCTCACCACGAGGAGGGGACGAGCAGTACGTC. Its protein is CASSPRGGDEQYV.

The J gene is TRBJ1-1, the V gene TRBV25-1; D not certain. V was trimmed by 2 bases and J by 8 bases, leaving 6 bases between them. Germline-derived CDR1 and CDR2 are MGHDK and SYGVNS. The CDR3 is 11 amino acids. The CDR3 loop reads CASSEGGEAFF. The CDR3 bases are TGTGCCAGCAGTGAAGGAGGAGAAGCTTTCTTT.

This clonotype has more than one count but fewer than ten. The V gene is TRBV7-2, the J gene TRBJ2-1; D is unresolved. The CDR3 totals 16 residues. Trimming took off 1 base at V and 0 bases at J, with 10 bases between the two ends. CDR1 is SGHTA and CDR2 is FQGNSA in the germline V gene. Written as DNA, the CDR3 is TGTGCCAGCAGCTTAGGCCGTCCGACCTCCTACAATGAGCAGTTCTTC. This translates into CASSLGRPTSYNEQFF.

The V and J genes are TRBV5-5 and TRBJ1-1; D remains ambiguous. Germline V gives CDR1 SGHKS, CDR2 YYEKEE (reference sequence). The CDR3 totals 15 residues. Trimming left V 4 bases short and J 0 bases short, with 13 bases between. This chain's CDR3 is CASSPLAVMNTEAFF. The DNA for the CDR3 is TGTGCCAGCAGCCCCTTGGCGGTCATGAACACTGAAGCTTTCTTT.

This clonotype was seen only a few times. Here the CDR3 reads CASSFPPYRGPGNQPQHF. The CDR3 nucleotides are TGTGCCAGCAGTTTCCCTCCTTACAGGGGGCCGGGAAATCAGCCCCAGCATTTT. The chain carries TRBV6-2 or TRBV6-3 and TRBJ1-5; TRBD1 aligns across 9 bases. The germline CDR1 and CDR2 sequences are MNHEY and SVGEGT. The length of the CDR3 is 18 residues. V trimming: 4 bases; J trimming: 4 bases; junction bases outside the gene matches: 14.